The clone carrying this T cell receptor beta chain was counted a few times. Its target is not known. The library protocol tagged individual cDNA molecules with unique molecular identifiers. TCRdb used MiXCR to reprocess the 5' RACE reads, holding one entry per CDR3 protein. The sample has about 23,000 distinct CDR3 sequences, around 5% seen once; the top ten hold around 4.5%. This sample was taken from a study of early T cells in non-severe SARS-CoV-2 infection. For the study at large: Chains stayed unpaired after sequencing of bulk RNA from unsorted whole blood.

V lost 1 base and J lost 1, with 7 bases in between. CDR1 is SEHNR, CDR2 FQNEAQ, per germline (reference sequence). This CDR3 region has 14 residues. Study-wide results and limits: Reliance on VDJdb matching favored anti-spike CD8 responses; private and CD4 specificities were missed.

The rearrangement uses TRBV7-9 and TRBJ1-1, with D possibly TRBD1 on 5 matching bases. Source material: whole blood. This TCR was recovered from an adult who was a healthcare worker with PCR-confirmed SARS-CoV-2 infection or an uninfected control (not recorded which). Here the CDR3 reads CASSLGGENTEAFF. The DNA for the CDR3 is TGTGCCAGCAGCTTAGGGGGGGAGAACACTGAAGCTTTCTTT.